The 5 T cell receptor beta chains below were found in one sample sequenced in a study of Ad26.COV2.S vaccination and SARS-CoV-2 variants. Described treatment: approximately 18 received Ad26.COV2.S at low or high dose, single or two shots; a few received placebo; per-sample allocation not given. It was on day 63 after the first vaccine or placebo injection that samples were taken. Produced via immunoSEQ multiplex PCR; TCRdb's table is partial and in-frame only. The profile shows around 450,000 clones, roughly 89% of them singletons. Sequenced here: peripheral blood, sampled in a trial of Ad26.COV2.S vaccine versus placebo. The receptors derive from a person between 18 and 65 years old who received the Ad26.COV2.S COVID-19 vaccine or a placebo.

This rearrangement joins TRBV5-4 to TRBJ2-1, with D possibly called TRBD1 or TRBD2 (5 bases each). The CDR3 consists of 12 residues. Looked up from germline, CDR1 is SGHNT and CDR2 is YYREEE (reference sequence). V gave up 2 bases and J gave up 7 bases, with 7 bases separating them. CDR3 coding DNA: TGTGCCAGCAGCTTCTGGGGGAATGAGCAGTTCTTC. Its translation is CASSFWGNEQFF.

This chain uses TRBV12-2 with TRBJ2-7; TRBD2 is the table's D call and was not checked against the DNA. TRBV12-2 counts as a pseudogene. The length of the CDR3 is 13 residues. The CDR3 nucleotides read TGTGCAAGTCGCTTAGCGCGCGCGTACGAGCAGTACGTC. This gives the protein CASRLARAYEQYV.

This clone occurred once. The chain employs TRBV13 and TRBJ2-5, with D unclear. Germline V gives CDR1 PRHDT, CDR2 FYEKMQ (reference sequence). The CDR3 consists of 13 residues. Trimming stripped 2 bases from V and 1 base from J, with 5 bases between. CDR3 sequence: CASSLRFQETQYF. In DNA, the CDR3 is TGTGCCAGCAGCTTAAGGTTCCAAGAGACCCAGTACTTC. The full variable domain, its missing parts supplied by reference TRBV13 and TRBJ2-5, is AAGVIQSPRHLIKEKRETATLKCYPIPRHDTVYWYQQGPGQDPQFLISFYEKMQSDKGSIPDRFSAQQFSDYHSELNMSSLELGDSALYFCASSLRFQETQYFGPGTRLLVL.

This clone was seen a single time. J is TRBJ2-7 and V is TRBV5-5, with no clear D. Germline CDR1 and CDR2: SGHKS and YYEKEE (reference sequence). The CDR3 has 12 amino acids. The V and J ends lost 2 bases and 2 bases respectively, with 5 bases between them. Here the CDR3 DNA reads TGTGCCAGCAGCTTAGGTGCCTACGAGCAGTACGTC. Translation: CASSLGAYEQYV.

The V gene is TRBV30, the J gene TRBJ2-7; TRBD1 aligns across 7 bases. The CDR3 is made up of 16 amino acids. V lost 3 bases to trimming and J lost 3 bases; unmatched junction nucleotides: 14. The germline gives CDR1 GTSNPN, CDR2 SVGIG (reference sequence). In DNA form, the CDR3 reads TGTGCCTGGAGGGTACTAGACCCAAACAGGGGCTACGAGCAGTACTTC. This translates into CAWRVLDPNRGYEQYF.